The clone carrying this T cell receptor (beta chain) turned up a few times. Its target is not known. The data stem from a study of cytomegalovirus exposure and HLA in healthy donors. The germline V gene has CDR1 SGHRS and CDR2 YFSETQ. V lost 4 bases to trimming and J lost 4 bases; unmatched junction nucleotides: 5. This CDR3 region has 14 residues. Study results and caveats: For most TCR beta V segments, an earlier analysis put the productive rate at about 90% or about 30% of the time. Reportedly, cytomegalovirus status was diagnosed with high sensitivity and specificity.

PCR involved 60 Vbeta and 13 Jbeta primers. Libraries were prepared by immunoSEQ multiplex PCR; TCRdb keeps only in-frame clonotypes and omits some of them. The sample includes thousands of clones, roughly 80% of them seen just once. The origin of this receptor is a woman aged 35 to 49 in good health and CMV-seropositive. Sequenced sample: PBMCs. The chain recombines TRBV5-1 with TRBJ1-1, with 9 bases aligning to TRBD1. The DNA of the CDR3 is TGCGCCAGCAGCCCATTACAGGGGGCCACTGAAGCTTTCTTT. Its translation: CASSPLQGATEAFF.